Sequencing of this T cell receptor beta chain was carried out in a study of prognosis after radiotherapy for stage I lung cancer. As for the study in general: The patient group consisted of roughly 13 men and 5 to 7 women whose ages spanned 53 to 84, median about 74 years.

For this clonotype: Its antigen is not identified.

Findings and caveats of the study: Tumor-specific status of the expanded TCR clones was not determined in the analysis. Compared with a median of 10,088 beforehand, unique TCR clone counts dropped to over 6,000 after stereotactic body radiation therapy.

Two-round multiplex PCR, the amplification method, yielded TCR beta CDR3 from genomic DNA. During first-round PCR, primers specific to each TRBV and TRBJ gene were used. In TCRdb, the multiplex PCR reads were re-called with MiXCR into one record per CDR3 protein. The sample holds over 10,000 distinct CDR3 sequences, around 50% seen once. Trimming stripped 0 bases from V and 5 bases from J, with 11 bases between. The CDR3 contains 14 residues. Per the germline V gene, CDR1 is SGHRS and CDR2 is YFSETQ. Free of prior chemotherapy, radiotherapy and other malignancies, all of the patients were also node-negative on CT and PET/CT.

This sequence joins TRBV5-1 and TRBJ1-1; D gene ambiguous. This specimen was PBMCs, taken before or after stereotactic body radiation therapy (not recorded which). This TCR was recovered from a donor of 50 years or more with non-small cell lung cancer. The CDR3 loop reads CASSLETVRTEAFF. The CDR3 DNA sequence: TGCGCCAGCAGCTTGGAAACGGTGAGGACTGAAGCTTTCTTT.